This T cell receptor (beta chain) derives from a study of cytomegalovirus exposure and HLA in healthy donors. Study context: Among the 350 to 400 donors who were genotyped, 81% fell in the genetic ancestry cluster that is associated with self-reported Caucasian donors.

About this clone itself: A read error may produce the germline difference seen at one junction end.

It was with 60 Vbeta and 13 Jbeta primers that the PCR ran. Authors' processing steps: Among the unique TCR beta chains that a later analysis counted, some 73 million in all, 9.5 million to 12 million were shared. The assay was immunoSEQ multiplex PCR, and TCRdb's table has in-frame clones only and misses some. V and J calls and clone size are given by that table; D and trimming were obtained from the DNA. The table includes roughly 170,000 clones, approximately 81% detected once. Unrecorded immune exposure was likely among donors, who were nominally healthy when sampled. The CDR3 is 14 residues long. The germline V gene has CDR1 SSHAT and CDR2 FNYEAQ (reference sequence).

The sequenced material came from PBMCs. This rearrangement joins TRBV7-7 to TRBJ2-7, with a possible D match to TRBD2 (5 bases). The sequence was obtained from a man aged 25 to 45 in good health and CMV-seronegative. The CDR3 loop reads CASSLFEGVGEQYF. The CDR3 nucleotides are TGTGCTAGCAGCTTATTTGAGGGCGTCGGGGAGCAGTACTTC. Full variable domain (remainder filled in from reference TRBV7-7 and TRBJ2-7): GAGVSQSPRYKVTKRGQDVTLRCDPISSHATLYWYQQALGQGPEFLTYFNYEAQPDKSGLPSDRFSAERPEGSISTLTIQRTEQRDSAMYRCASSLFEGVGEQYFGPGTRLTVT.